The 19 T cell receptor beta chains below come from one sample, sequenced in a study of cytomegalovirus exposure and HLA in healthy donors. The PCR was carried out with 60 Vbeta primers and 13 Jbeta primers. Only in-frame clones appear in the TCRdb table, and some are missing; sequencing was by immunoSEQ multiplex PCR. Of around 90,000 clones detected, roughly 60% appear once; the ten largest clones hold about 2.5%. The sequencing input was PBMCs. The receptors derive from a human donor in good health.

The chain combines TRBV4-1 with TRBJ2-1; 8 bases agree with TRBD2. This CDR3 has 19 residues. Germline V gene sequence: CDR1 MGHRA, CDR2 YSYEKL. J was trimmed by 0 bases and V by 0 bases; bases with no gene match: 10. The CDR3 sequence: CASSQDPSGGLPSYNEQFF. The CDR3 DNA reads TGCGCCAGCAGCCAAGACCCCAGCGGGGGCCTCCCCTCCTACAATGAGCAGTTCTTC.

The CDR3 here is CASSHGEQGTNEQFF. The CDR3 DNA sequence: TGCGCCAGCAGCCATGGAGAACAGGGTACTAATGAGCAGTTCTTC. This rearrangement joins TRBV4-3 to TRBJ2-1; possible D gene TRBD1, 6 bases. There are 15 residues in the CDR3. CDR1 LGHNA and CDR2 YSLEER come from the germline V gene. The ends were cut back, 3 bases at V and 7 bases at J, with 16 bases in the middle.

The CDR3 nucleotides are TGTGCCAGCAGCCTAAATTTGGGGCAGGGTCATTTCATGAACACTGAAGCTTTCTTT. This translates into CASSLNLGQGHFMNTEAFF. V usage is TRBV21-1 and J usage is TRBJ1-1; the table's TRBD1 call for D was not verified on the DNA. TRBV21-1 is reported as a pseudogene. The CDR3 is 19 amino acids.

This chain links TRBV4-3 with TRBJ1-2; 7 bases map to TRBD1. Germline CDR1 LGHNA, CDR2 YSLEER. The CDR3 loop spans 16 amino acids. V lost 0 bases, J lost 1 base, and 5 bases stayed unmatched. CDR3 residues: CASSQDNRGLNYGYTF. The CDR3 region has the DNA TGCGCCAGCAGCCAAGATAATAGGGGGCTTAACTATGGCTACACCTTC.

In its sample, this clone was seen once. The CDR3 DNA follows: TGCGCCAGCAGCTATTCCGGGACAGGAGACTATGGCTACACCTTC. Protein sequence: CASSYSGTGDYGYTF. The V call is TRBV5-1, the J call TRBJ1-2; 8 bases line up with TRBD1. Germline assignment: CDR1 SGHRS and CDR2 YFSETQ. This CDR3 has 15 amino acids. The J segment lost 3 bases and the V segment lost 3 bases, leaving 7 bases of the junction unmatched.

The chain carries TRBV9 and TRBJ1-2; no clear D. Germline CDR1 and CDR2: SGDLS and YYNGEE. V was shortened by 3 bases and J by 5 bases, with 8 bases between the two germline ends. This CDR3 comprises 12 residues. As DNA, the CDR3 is TGTGCCAGCAGCGCCCGAGCTTATGGCTACACCTTC. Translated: CASSARAYGYTF.

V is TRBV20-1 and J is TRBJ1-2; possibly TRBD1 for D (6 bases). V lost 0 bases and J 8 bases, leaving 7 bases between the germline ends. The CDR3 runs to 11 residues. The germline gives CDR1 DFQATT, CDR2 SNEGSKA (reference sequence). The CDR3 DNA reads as TGCAGTGCTAGAGATGACAGGGGCTACACCTTC. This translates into CSARDDRGYTF.

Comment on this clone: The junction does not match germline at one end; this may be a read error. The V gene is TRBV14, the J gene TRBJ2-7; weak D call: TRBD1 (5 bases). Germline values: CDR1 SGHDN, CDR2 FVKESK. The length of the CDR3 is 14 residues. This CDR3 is CASSRLTGSHEQYF. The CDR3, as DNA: TGTGCCAGCAGCCGACTTACAGGCTCCCACGAGCAGTACTTC.

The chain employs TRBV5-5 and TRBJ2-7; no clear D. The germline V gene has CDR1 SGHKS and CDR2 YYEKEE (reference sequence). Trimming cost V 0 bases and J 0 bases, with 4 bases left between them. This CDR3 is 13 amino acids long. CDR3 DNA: TGTGCCAGCAGCTTGGTAGACTCCTACGAGCAGTACTTC. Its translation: CASSLVDSYEQYF.

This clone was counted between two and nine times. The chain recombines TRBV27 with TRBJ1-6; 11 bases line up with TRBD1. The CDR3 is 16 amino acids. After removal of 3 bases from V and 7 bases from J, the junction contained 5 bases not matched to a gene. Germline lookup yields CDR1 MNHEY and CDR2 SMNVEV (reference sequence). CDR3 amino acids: CASSFSGQGVNSPLHF. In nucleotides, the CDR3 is TGTGCCAGCAGTTTTTCGGGACAGGGGGTAAATTCACCCCTCCACTTT.

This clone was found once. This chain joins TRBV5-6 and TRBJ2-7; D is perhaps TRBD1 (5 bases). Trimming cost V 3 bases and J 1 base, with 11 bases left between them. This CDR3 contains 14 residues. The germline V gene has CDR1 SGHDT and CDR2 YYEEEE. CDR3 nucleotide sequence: TGTGCCAGCAGCTGGGGCGCAGAATCCTACGAGCAGTACTTC. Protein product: CASSWGAESYEQYF.

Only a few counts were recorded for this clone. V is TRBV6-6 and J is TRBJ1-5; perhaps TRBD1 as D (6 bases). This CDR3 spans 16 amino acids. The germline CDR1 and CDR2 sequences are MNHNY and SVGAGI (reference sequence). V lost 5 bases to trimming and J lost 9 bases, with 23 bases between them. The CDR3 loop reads CASSITGIPSEPPQHF. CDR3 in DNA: TGTGCCAGCAGTATTACAGGGATACCGTCGGAACCGCCCCAGCATTTT.

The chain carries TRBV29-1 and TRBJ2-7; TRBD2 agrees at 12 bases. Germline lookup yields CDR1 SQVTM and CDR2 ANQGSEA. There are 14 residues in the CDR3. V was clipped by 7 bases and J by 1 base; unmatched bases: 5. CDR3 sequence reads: CSAWTSGESYEQYF. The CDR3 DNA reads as TGCAGCGCTTGGACTAGCGGGGAGTCCTACGAGCAGTACTTC.

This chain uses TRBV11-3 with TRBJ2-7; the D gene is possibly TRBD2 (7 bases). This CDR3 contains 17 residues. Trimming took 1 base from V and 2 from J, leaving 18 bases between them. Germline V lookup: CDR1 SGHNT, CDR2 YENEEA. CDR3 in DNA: TGTGCCAGCAGCTTAGCAGGGGAGGGGGGCCCCCCCTACGAGCAGTACTTC. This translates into CASSLAGEGGPPYEQYF.

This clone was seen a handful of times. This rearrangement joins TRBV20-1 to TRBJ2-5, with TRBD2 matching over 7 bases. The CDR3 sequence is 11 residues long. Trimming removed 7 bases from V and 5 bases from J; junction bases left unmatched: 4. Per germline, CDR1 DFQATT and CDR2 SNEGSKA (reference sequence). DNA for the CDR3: TGCAGTGGCCTGGGGGGGGAGACCCAGTACTTC. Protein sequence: CSGLGGETQYF.

The CDR3 reads CASSPGTGGLQAFF. The CDR3 nucleotides are TGTGCCAGCTCACCAGGGACCGGAGGGTTGCAAGCTTTCTTT. The chain couples TRBV18 to TRBJ1-1; possible D gene TRBD1, 5 bases. The V and J ends lost 2 bases and 9 bases respectively, with 16 bases between them. Germline V gene sequence: CDR1 KGHSH, CDR2 LQKENI. CDR3 length equals 14 residues.

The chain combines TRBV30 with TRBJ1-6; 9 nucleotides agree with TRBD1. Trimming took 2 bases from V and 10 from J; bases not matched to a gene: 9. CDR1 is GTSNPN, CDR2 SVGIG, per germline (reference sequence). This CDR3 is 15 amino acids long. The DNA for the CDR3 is TGTGCCTGGAGTAAGTTGGGACAGGGTGGCTCACCCCTCCACTTT. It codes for CAWSKLGQGGSPLHF.

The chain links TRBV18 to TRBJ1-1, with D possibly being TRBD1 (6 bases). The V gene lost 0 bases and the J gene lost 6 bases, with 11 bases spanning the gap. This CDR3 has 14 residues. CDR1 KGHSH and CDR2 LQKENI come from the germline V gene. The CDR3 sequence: CASSPPTGQAEAFF. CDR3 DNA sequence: TGTGCCAGCTCACCACCTACAGGGCAGGCTGAAGCTTTCTTT.

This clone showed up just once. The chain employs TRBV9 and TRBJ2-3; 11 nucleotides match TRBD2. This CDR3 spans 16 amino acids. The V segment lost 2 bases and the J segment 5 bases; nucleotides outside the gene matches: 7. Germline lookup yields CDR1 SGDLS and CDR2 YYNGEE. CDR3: CASSVSLAGAKDTQYF. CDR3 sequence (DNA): TGTGCCAGCAGCGTGTCACTAGCGGGGGCAAAAGATACGCAGTATTTT.